This T cell receptor beta chain was observed in a study of cytomegalovirus exposure and HLA in healthy donors. Study at large: Among 398 genotyped donors, around 80% fell in the Caucasian-associated ancestry cluster. Study results and limitations: Immune exposure information comprised only CMV serostatus. One variant, a missense change in DCLRE1C, was linked in a later analysis to TCR beta V- and J-gene trimming. In an earlier analysis, about 87% or about 30%: the productive usage of most TCR beta V segments.

The germline V gene has CDR1 SGHNT and CDR2 YYREEE (reference sequence). Trimming at V came to 3 bases and at J to 4 bases, leaving 8 bases not matched to a gene. This CDR3 has 16 amino acids. A multiplex PCR was run with 60 Vbeta primers and 13 Jbeta primers. This table comes from immunoSEQ multiplex PCR, and its TCRdb copy is limited to in-frame clones, with some not included. The repertoire has more than 150,000 clones, 70% to 90% of them found once; the top ten carry 2.2%. In its sample, this clone was seen a few times. Its antigen is currently unknown. Sample: PBMCs. The sequence was obtained from a woman aged 25 to 39 in good health and CMV-seronegative. The rearrangement uses TRBV5-4 and TRBJ2-3, with 10 bases identical to TRBD2. The CDR3 region is CASSSFLAGESDTQYF. As DNA, the CDR3 is TGTGCCAGCAGCTCCTTCCTAGCGGGAGAATCAGATACGCAGTATTTT.